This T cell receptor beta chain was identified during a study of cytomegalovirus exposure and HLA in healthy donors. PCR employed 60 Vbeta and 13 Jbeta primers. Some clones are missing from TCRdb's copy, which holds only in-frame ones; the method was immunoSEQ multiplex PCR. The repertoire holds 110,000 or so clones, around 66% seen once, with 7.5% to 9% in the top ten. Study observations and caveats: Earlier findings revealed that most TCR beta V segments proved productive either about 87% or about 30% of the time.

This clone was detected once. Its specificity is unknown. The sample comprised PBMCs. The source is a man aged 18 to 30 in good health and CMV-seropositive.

CDR3 DNA: TGTGCCAGCAGCTTTGACGGGGGTCGGTGGTACGAGCAGTACTTC. Protein: CASSFDGGRWYEQYF. This chain joins TRBV5-4 and TRBJ2-7; possible D gene TRBD2, 6 bases. The germline V gene has CDR1 SGHNT and CDR2 YYREEE (reference sequence). CDR3 length: 15 amino acids. V lost 2 bases to trimming and J lost 4 bases, with 16 bases between them.